This entry describes one T cell receptor beta chain. V was clipped by 5 bases and J by 6 bases; unmatched bases: 9. The CDR3 has 14 amino acids. The germline V gene encodes CDR1 MNHEY and CDR2 SVGAGI. Only in-frame clones appear in the TCRdb table, and some are missing; sequencing was by immunoSEQ multiplex PCR. Of around 290,000 clones in the sample, about nine tenths are singletons; the top ten hold about 1.8%. The study recruited people aged 18 to 89 years across more than 20 US areas. The record originates from a study of blood T cell repertoires in COVID-19. Study-wide background: PBMCs, B-cell-depleted T cells, or T cells were the source of the cDNA or gDNA that made up the material.

The chain has TRBV6-5 and TRBJ1-1, with 7 bases that match TRBD1. The clonotype comes from a woman in her thirties or forties who had recovered from COVID-19. The specimen was PBMCs or T cells enriched from blood (not recorded which). CDR3 loop: CASSPHRGGAEAFF. CDR3 DNA: TGTGCCAGCAGTCCCCACAGGGGTGGAGCTGAAGCTTTCTTT.